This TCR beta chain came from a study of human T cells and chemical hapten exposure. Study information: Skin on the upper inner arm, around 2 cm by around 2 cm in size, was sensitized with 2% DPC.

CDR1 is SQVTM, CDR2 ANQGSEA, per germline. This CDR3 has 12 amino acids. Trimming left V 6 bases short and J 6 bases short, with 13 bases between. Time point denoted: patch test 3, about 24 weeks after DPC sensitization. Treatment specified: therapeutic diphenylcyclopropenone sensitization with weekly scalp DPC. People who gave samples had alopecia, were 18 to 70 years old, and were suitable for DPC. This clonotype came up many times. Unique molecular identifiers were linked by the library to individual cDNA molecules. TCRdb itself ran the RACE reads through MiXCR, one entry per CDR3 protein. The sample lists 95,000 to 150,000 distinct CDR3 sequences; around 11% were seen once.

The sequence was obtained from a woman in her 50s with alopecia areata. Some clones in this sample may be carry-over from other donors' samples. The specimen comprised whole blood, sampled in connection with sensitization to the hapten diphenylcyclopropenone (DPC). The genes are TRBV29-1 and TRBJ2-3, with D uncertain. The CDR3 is CSVAPGEDTQYF. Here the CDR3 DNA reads TGCAGCGTGGCCCCGGGTGAGGATACGCAGTATTTT.